This is a list of T cell receptor beta chains from one sample in a study of a mutant IDH1 vaccine in newly diagnosed glioma. Data came from immunoSEQ multiplex PCR; TCRdb stores just in-frame clones and leaves some out. This table has around 58,000 clones, 81% appearing once. No antigen has been identified for these receptors. The starting material was PBMCs, obtained from a glioma patient whose treatment included an IDH1 peptide vaccine. These receptors all stem from a man under 40 with glioma. Both conserved end residues are part of each CDR3. The D gene is left open where the match is weak. Not every row has a clone size; where given, it reads once, few, many or a size class.

clone size: -
J gene: TRBJ2-5
D gene: -
V gene: TRBV7-8
CDR3 DNA: TGTGCCAGCGGGGGAAGGCAAGAGACCCAGTACTTC
CDR3 protein: CASGGRQETQYF

clone size: -
J gene: TRBJ1-6
D gene: -
V gene: TRBV9
CDR3 DNA: TGTGCCAGCAGGAAAGGAGAGCCTAATTCACCCCTCCACTTT
CDR3 protein: CASRKGEPNSPLHF

clone size: -
J gene: TRBJ2-2
D gene: -
V gene: TRBV10-3
CDR3 DNA: TGTGCCATCGGAAAGGGAGCGGTACACGCGAACACCGGGGAGCTGTTTTTT
CDR3 protein: CAIGKGAVHANTGELFF

clone size: -
J gene: TRBJ1-3
D gene: TRBD1
V gene: TRBV28
CDR3 DNA: TGTGCCAGCACGACAGGGAGCTCTGGAAACACCATATATTTT
CDR3 protein: CASTTGSSGNTIYF

clone size: -
J gene: TRBJ2-3
D gene: -
V gene: TRBV20-1
CDR3 DNA: TGCAGTGCCAGCAGCACAGATACGCAGTATTTT
CDR3 protein: CSASSTDTQYF

clone size: -
J gene: TRBJ1-5
D gene: -
V gene: TRBV5-1
CDR3 DNA: TGCGCCAGCAGCCCCTGGGGAAGGGGGGCCCTTTATAGCAATCAGCCCCAGCATTTT
CDR3 protein: CASSPWGRGALYSNQPQHF

clone size: few
J gene: TRBJ2-3
D gene: TRBD2
V gene: TRBV7-8
CDR3 DNA: TGTGCCAGCAGCCCTGGACTAGCCCCAGATACGCAGTATTTT
CDR3 protein: CASSPGLAPDTQYF

clone size: -
J gene: TRBJ2-1
D gene: -
V gene: TRBV27
CDR3 DNA: TGTGCCAGCCGGGACGGCTCCTACAATGAGCAGTTCTTC
CDR3 protein: CASRDGSYNEQFF

clone size: -
J gene: TRBJ1-5
D gene: -
V gene: TRBV11-2
CDR3 DNA: TGTGCCAGCAGCTTAGTTGGAGGCAGCAATCAGCCCCAGCATTTT
CDR3 protein: CASSLVGGSNQPQHF

clone size: -
J gene: TRBJ1-5
D gene: -
V gene: TRBV6-5
CDR3 DNA: TGTGCCAGCAGTTTCGGACAGCATAGCAATCAGCCCCAGCATTTT
CDR3 protein: CASSFGQHSNQPQHF

clone size: -
J gene: TRBJ2-1
D gene: -
V gene: TRBV7-6
CDR3 DNA: TGTGCCAGCAGCTTAACAGTCTCGAACAATGAGCAGTTCTTC
CDR3 protein: CASSLTVSNNEQFF

clone size: -
J gene: TRBJ1-1
D gene: TRBD1
V gene: TRBV7-9
CDR3 DNA: TGTGCCAGCAGCCGACCGGGACAGCGAATGAACACTGAAGCTTTCTTT
CDR3 protein: CASSRPGQRMNTEAFF

clone size: -
J gene: TRBJ1-1
D gene: -
V gene: TRBV6-1
CDR3 DNA: TGTGCCAGCAGTGAATTTGGGACACCAGCTGAAGCTTTCTTT
CDR3 protein: CASSEFGTPAEAFF

clone size: -
J gene: TRBJ2-3
D gene: TRBD2
V gene: TRBV2
CDR3 DNA: TGTGCCAGCAGTGATCTAGCGGGGGGGCCGAAAAGCACAGATACGCAGTATTTT
CDR3 protein: CASSDLAGGPKSTDTQYF

clone size: -
J gene: TRBJ1-1
D gene: -
V gene: TRBV18
CDR3 DNA: TGTGCCAGCTCACCGCCTTCCGCACGACAGACTGAAGCTTTCTTT
CDR3 protein: CASSPPSARQTEAFF

clone size: -
J gene: TRBJ2-5
D gene: TRBD2
V gene: TRBV7-7
CDR3 DNA: TGTGCCAGCAGCTTAGGCGGGGGTCCGGAGACCCAGTACTTC
CDR3 protein: CASSLGGGPETQYF

clone size: once
J gene: TRBJ1-5
D gene: -
V gene: TRBV7-8
CDR3 DNA: TGTGCCAGCAGCCACCGGAGGGACTTCGGCAATCAGCCCCAGCATTTT
CDR3 protein: CASSHRRDFGNQPQHF

clone size: -
J gene: TRBJ2-7
D gene: -
V gene: TRBV19
CDR3 DNA: TGTGCCAGTAGTATAGGGACTCCGGGCGAGCAGTACTTC
CDR3 protein: CASSIGTPGEQYF

clone size: -
J gene: TRBJ1-2
D gene: -
V gene: TRBV6-5
CDR3 DNA: TGTGCCAGCAGTTACTCGCCCGGGGGGGGGCGGTATGGCTACACCTTC
CDR3 protein: CASSYSPGGGRYGYTF

clone size: few
J gene: TRBJ1-1
D gene: -
V gene: TRBV10-2
CDR3 DNA: TGCGCCAGCGCAGAGCTGAACACTGAAGCTTTCTTT
CDR3 protein: CASAELNTEAFF

clone size: -
J gene: TRBJ2-6
D gene: -
V gene: TRBV19
CDR3 DNA: TGTGCCAGTAGTATAACTGGGGCCAACGTCCTGACTTTC
CDR3 protein: CASSITGANVLTF

clone size: few
J gene: TRBJ1-1
D gene: TRBD1
V gene: TRBV5-1
CDR3 DNA: TGCGCCAGCAGCTTGAGCAGGGGGAGGAACACTGAAGCTTTCTTT
CDR3 protein: CASSLSRGRNTEAFF

clone size: -
J gene: TRBJ2-7
D gene: TRBD2
V gene: TRBV27
CDR3 DNA: TGTGCCAGCAGTCGGCTAGCGGGGACCTCCTACGAGCAGTACTTC
CDR3 protein: CASSRLAGTSYEQYF

clone size: -
J gene: TRBJ2-7
D gene: -
V gene: TRBV2
CDR3 DNA: TGTGCCAGCAGATCAGGTGCGGGGGCAATTGACGAGCAGTACTTC
CDR3 protein: CASRSGAGAIDEQYF

clone size: few
J gene: TRBJ1-5
D gene: -
V gene: TRBV4-1
CDR3 DNA: TGCGCCAGCAGCCAACTTGGACGGACCCCCGGTGGCAATCAGCCCCAGCATTTT
CDR3 protein: CASSQLGRTPGGNQPQHF

clone size: few
J gene: TRBJ2-1
D gene: -
V gene: TRBV7-9
CDR3 DNA: TGTGCCAGCACCCCGCTGGGCAGGAGGGGGCTCGGTGAGCAGTTCTTC
CDR3 protein: CASTPLGRRGLGEQFF

clone size: few
J gene: TRBJ1-1
D gene: -
V gene: TRBV19
CDR3 DNA: TGTGCCAGTAGTTCAGGGGCGTTCAACACTGAAGCTTTCTTT
CDR3 protein: CASSSGAFNTEAFF

clone size: -
J gene: TRBJ2-7
D gene: -
V gene: TRBV5-1
CDR3 DNA: TGCGCCAGCAGCTTGCGGGGGCCGGCCTACGAGCAGTACTTC
CDR3 protein: CASSLRGPAYEQYF

clone size: -
J gene: TRBJ2-1
D gene: TRBD2
V gene: TRBV18
CDR3 DNA: TGTGCCAGCTCCCCCCCGGGACTAGCTTTGAGTGAGCAGTTCTTC
CDR3 protein: CASSPPGLALSEQFF

clone size: -
J gene: TRBJ2-3
D gene: TRBD2
V gene: TRBV30
CDR3 DNA: TGTGCCTGGAGTCGAGATCTAGCGGGGGGGCCTGCAGATACGCAGTATTTT
CDR3 protein: CAWSRDLAGGPADTQYF

clone size: -
J gene: TRBJ2-7
D gene: TRBD2
V gene: TRBV11-3
CDR3 DNA: TGTGCCAGCAGCCTTAGGTCCACGGGAGGATACGAGCAGTACTTC
CDR3 protein: CASSLRSTGGYEQYF

clone size: -
J gene: TRBJ2-2
D gene: TRBD1
V gene: TRBV19
CDR3 DNA: TGTGCCAGTAGTATAGCGTTCACAGGGGGCTTTTCCGGGGAGCTGTTTTTT
CDR3 protein: CASSIAFTGGFSGELFF

clone size: -
J gene: TRBJ2-7
D gene: -
V gene: TRBV14
CDR3 DNA: TGTGCCAGCAGCCAAGATAGTCATTGGCCTAAGGGCGAGCAGTACTTC
CDR3 protein: CASSQDSHWPKGEQYF

clone size: -
J gene: TRBJ2-1
D gene: -
V gene: TRBV2
CDR3 DNA: TGTGCCAGCAGTGAGACAGGAGGGAATGAGCAGTTCTTC
CDR3 protein: CASSETGGNEQFF

clone size: -
J gene: TRBJ2-3
D gene: -
V gene: TRBV6-1
CDR3 DNA: TGTGCCAGCAGTAAACTAGTTCCGCAGTATTTT
CDR3 protein: CASSKLVPQYF

clone size: -
J gene: TRBJ2-2
D gene: -
V gene: TRBV5-5
CDR3 DNA: TGTGCCAGCAGCTTGGGCAGGGGGGGGTCCGGGGAGCTGTTTTTT
CDR3 protein: CASSLGRGGSGELFF

clone size: -
J gene: TRBJ1-5
D gene: -
V gene: TRBV2
CDR3 DNA: TGTGCCAGTCAGCCGGGGAGGAATCAGCCCCAGCATTTT
CDR3 protein: CASQPGRNQPQHF

clone size: -
J gene: TRBJ2-7
D gene: TRBD2
V gene: TRBV7-9
CDR3 DNA: TGTGCCAGCAGCCCCATGGCGGGGGGGAGCTACGAGCAGTACTTC
CDR3 protein: CASSPMAGGSYEQYF

clone size: -
J gene: TRBJ2-7
D gene: -
V gene: TRBV27
CDR3 DNA: TGTGCCAGCATCCCTTCGTGGGGGGGCGAGGTCTACGAGCAGTACTTC
CDR3 protein: CASIPSWGGEVYEQYF

clone size: -
J gene: TRBJ2-1
D gene: -
V gene: TRBV5-1
CDR3 DNA: TGCGCCAGCAGCTTGGAGCTGGACGGAGGTGAGCAGTTCTTC
CDR3 protein: CASSLELDGGEQFF

clone size: -
J gene: TRBJ2-7
D gene: -
V gene: TRBV6-1
CDR3 DNA: TGCGTTGATTTGAACCGCTCCTACGAGCAGTACTTC
CDR3 protein: CVDLNRSYEQYF

clone size: -
J gene: TRBJ2-5
D gene: -
V gene: TRBV5-1
CDR3 DNA: TGCGCCAGCAGCTTGTATAGGGGCTCAGAGACCCAGTACTTC
CDR3 protein: CASSLYRGSETQYF

clone size: -
J gene: TRBJ1-6
D gene: -
V gene: TRBV21-1
CDR3 DNA: TGTGCCAGCAGCAGGGACAGCTCCTATAATTCACCCCTCCACTTT
CDR3 protein: CASSRDSSYNSPLHF

clone size: -
J gene: TRBJ2-3
D gene: -
V gene: TRBV7-8
CDR3 DNA: TGTGCCAGCAGCGCCTTCATCCTGAATACGCAGTATTTT
CDR3 protein: CASSAFILNTQYF

clone size: few
J gene: TRBJ1-2
D gene: -
V gene: TRBV7-9
CDR3 DNA: TGTGCCAGCAGCTTAGGAAACTATGGCTACACCTTC
CDR3 protein: CASSLGNYGYTF

clone size: -
J gene: TRBJ2-7
D gene: -
V gene: TRBV2
CDR3 DNA: TGTGCCAGCAGTGATGCCGACGAGCAGTACTTC
CDR3 protein: CASSDADEQYF

clone size: -
J gene: TRBJ1-2
D gene: -
V gene: TRBV5-1
CDR3 DNA: TGCGCCAGCAGCTTGAGTAATGATGGCTACACCTTC
CDR3 protein: CASSLSNDGYTF

clone size: -
J gene: TRBJ1-3
D gene: TRBD1
V gene: TRBV5-1
CDR3 DNA: TGCGCCAGCAGCTGGGGGACAGGTTTTGGAAACACCATATATTTT
CDR3 protein: CASSWGTGFGNTIYF

clone size: -
J gene: TRBJ2-7
D gene: -
V gene: TRBV5-1
CDR3 DNA: TGCGCCAGCAGCTATAGGGACGGACAATACGAGCAGTACTTC
CDR3 protein: CASSYRDGQYEQYF

clone size: -
J gene: TRBJ2-1
D gene: -
V gene: TRBV19
CDR3 DNA: TGTGCCAGTAGTATGAGAACGCGACAGGGAGGTTATGAGCAGTTCTTC
CDR3 protein: CASSMRTRQGGYEQFF

clone size: once
J gene: TRBJ2-7
D gene: TRBD1
V gene: TRBV10-2
CDR3 DNA: TGCGCCAGCAAGAGAGGACAGGGCTTAAGAGGTTCCTACGAGCAGTACTTC
CDR3 protein: CASKRGQGLRGSYEQYF

clone size: -
J gene: TRBJ1-4
D gene: TRBD1
V gene: TRBV5-4
CDR3 DNA: TGTGCCAGCAGCCGGGACAGCCGAAATGAAAAACTGTTTTTT
CDR3 protein: CASSRDSRNEKLFF

clone size: -
J gene: TRBJ2-2
D gene: -
V gene: TRBV18
CDR3 DNA: TGTGCCAGCTCACCACCTCAGGGTTCCACCGGGGAGCTGTTTTTT
CDR3 protein: CASSPPQGSTGELFF

clone size: -
J gene: TRBJ1-5
D gene: -
V gene: TRBV28
CDR3 DNA: TGTGCCAGCAGTCCCCGGGGGGGCTGGGGCAATCAGCCCCAGCATTTT
CDR3 protein: CASSPRGGWGNQPQHF